This entry lists 14 T cell receptor beta chains sequenced from one sample in a study of blood T cell repertoires in COVID-19. Some clones are missing from TCRdb's copy, which holds only in-frame ones; the method was immunoSEQ multiplex PCR. The table records approximately 300,000 clones, 85% to 90% of them present only once. The sample was peripheral blood. The receptor set was obtained from a woman aged 45-65 years with COVID-19, enrolled during active disease.

This chain connects TRBV10-3 to TRBJ2-7; no firm D call. Germline CDR1 and CDR2: ENHRY and SYGVKD. The CDR3 totals 14 residues. V dropped 0 bases and J dropped 2 bases, with 8 bases sitting between them. The CDR3 nucleotides read TGTGCCATCAGTGAGTCCGTGACAACCTACGAGCAGTACTTC. As protein: CAISESVTTYEQYF.

This rearrangement joins TRBV11-2 to TRBJ2-5, with 7 positions matching TRBD2. Germline CDR1 SGHAT, CDR2 FQNNGV. The CDR3 extends over 16 amino acids. J gave up 4 bases and V 4 bases, and 12 bases lay outside the gene matches. The CDR3 loop reads CASSSGVAGRRETQYF. CDR3 nucleotide sequence: TGTGCCAGCAGCTCGGGGGTAGCGGGTCGACGAGAGACCCAGTACTTC.

The V gene is TRBV11-3, the J gene TRBJ2-1; 8 nucleotides align to TRBD2. The CDR3 has 16 amino acids. The V gene end was trimmed by 3 bases and the J gene end by 1 base; junction bases not matched to a gene: 5. Looked up from germline, CDR1 is SGHNT and CDR2 is YENEEA. CDR3 bases: TGTGCCAGCAGCTTGGATAGCGGGACTTCCTACAATGAGCAGTTCTTC. This translates into CASSLDSGTSYNEQFF. The full variable domain, completed using reference TRBV11-3 and TRBJ2-1, is EAGVVQSPRYKIIEKKQPVAFWCNPISGHNTLYWYLQNLGQGPELLIRYENEEAVDDSQLPKDRFSAERLKGVDSTLKIQPAELGDSAVYLCASSLDSGTSYNEQFFGPGTRLTVL.

The gene calls are TRBV10-3 and TRBJ2-7, with D unclear. CDR1 ENHRY and CDR2 SYGVKD come from the germline V gene. V was pared by 10 bases and J by 0 bases, with 16 bases between. The CDR3 length is 14 residues. DNA for the CDR3: TGTGCCACCGCACTTGAGCGCTCCTCCTACGAGCAGTACTTC. This gives the protein CATALERSSYEQYF.

The V and J genes are TRBV21-1 and TRBJ2-7; the table's TRBD2 call for D was not verified on the DNA. TRBV21-1 is a known pseudogene. CDR3 length: 13 residues. The CDR3 is CASSSKEGYEQYF. CDR3 sequence (DNA): TGTGCCAGCAGCTCCAAGGAGGGGTACGAGCAGTACTTC.

J is TRBJ2-3 and V is TRBV7-3, with a tentative D call TRBD1 (5 bases). The CDR3 has 14 residues. Germline V gene sequence: CDR1 SGHTA, CDR2 FQGTGA. The germline V and J ends were trimmed by 1 base and 0 bases, with 5 bases remaining between them. The CDR3 protein is CASSLRQSTDTQYF. CDR3 sequence (DNA): TGTGCCAGCAGCTTAAGACAGAGCACAGATACGCAGTATTTT.

The chain couples TRBV7-2 to TRBJ2-6; 7 nucleotides match TRBD2. CDR3 length equals 18 residues. V shed 1 base, J shed 4 bases, and the junction held 10 bases outside the gene matches. The germline V gene has CDR1 SGHTA and CDR2 FQGNSA. The CDR3, as DNA: TGTGCCAGCAGCTTAGATGTGGGAGGGCCCTCAGGGGCCAACGTCCTGACTTTC. Residues: CASSLDVGGPSGANVLTF.

This chain links TRBV5-1 with TRBJ2-3; 9 bases fit TRBD2. Germline trimming cut 2 bases from V and 5 bases from J; bases unmatched to any gene: 9. The CDR3 has 16 amino acids. The V gene's germline CDR1 is SGHRS and CDR2 YFSETQ. The chain's CDR3 is CASSFLAGVGGDTQYF. The DNA for the CDR3 is TGCGCCAGCAGCTTCTTAGCGGGAGTCGGGGGAGATACGCAGTATTTT.

The V and J genes are TRBV11-3 and TRBJ2-5, with D perhaps matching TRBD1 (5 bases). V gave up 3 bases and J gave up 7 bases, with 15 bases separating them. Germline loops: CDR1 SGHNT, CDR2 YENEEA. The CDR3 totals 14 residues. The CDR3 region is CASSFGRASGTQYF. The CDR3 nucleotides are TGTGCCAGCAGCTTCGGCAGGGCGAGTGGGACCCAGTACTTC. The full variable domain, its missing parts supplied by reference TRBV11-3 and TRBJ2-5, is EAGVVQSPRYKIIEKKQPVAFWCNPISGHNTLYWYLQNLGQGPELLIRYENEEAVDDSQLPKDRFSAERLKGVDSTLKIQPAELGDSAVYLCASSFGRASGTQYFGPGTRLLVL.

The CDR3 region is CASSLAGGQGGGGVPETQYF. In DNA form, the CDR3 reads TGTGCCAGCAGCTTGGCCGGCGGACAGGGAGGCGGTGGGGTCCCAGAGACCCAGTACTTC. V usage is TRBV5-4 and J usage is TRBJ2-5; 8 bases align to TRBD1. Looked up from germline, CDR1 is SGHNT and CDR2 is YYREEE (reference sequence). V was pared by 0 bases and J by 4 bases, with 20 bases of the junction left unmatched. The length of the CDR3 is 20 residues.

This sequence joins TRBV7-9 and TRBJ1-2; a possible D gene is TRBD1 (5 bases). V lost 0 bases and J 6 bases, leaving 8 bases between the germline ends. CDR3 length: 13 residues. In germline, CDR1 is SEHNR, CDR2 FQNEAQ (reference sequence). CDR3 coding DNA: TGTGCCAGCAGCTTAGCGGACATGGATGGCTACACCTTC. Its translation is CASSLADMDGYTF.

The chain carries TRBV5-1 and TRBJ2-7; TRBD1 agrees at 7 bases. Germline CDR1 is SGHRS and CDR2 is YFSETQ. V lost 1 base to trimming and J lost 8 bases; unmatched junction nucleotides: 12. The CDR3 is 15 residues long. The CDR3 protein is CASSLRGQPYEQQYF. The CDR3 coding sequence is TGCGCCAGCAGCTTGAGGGGACAGCCCTACGAGCAGCAGTACTTC. Combining the CDR3 with reference TRBV5-1 and TRBJ2-7 gives the whole variable domain KAGVTQTPRYLIKTRGQQVTLSCSPISGHRSVSWYQQTPGQGLQFLFEYFSETQRNKGNFPGRFSGRQFSNSRSEMNVSTLELGDSALYLCASSLRGQPYEQQYFGPGTRLTVT.

The J gene is TRBJ1-4, the V gene TRBV5-6; the D gene is possibly TRBD1 (6 bases). Looked up from germline, CDR1 is SGHDT and CDR2 is YYEEEE. Trimming stripped 1 base from V and 5 bases from J, with 12 bases between. The length of the CDR3 is 15 residues. In nucleotides, the CDR3 is TGTGCCAGCAGCTTGATGGACAGAGAAAATGAAAAACTGTTTTTT. Protein: CASSLMDRENEKLFF.

The rearrangement links TRBV5-4 to TRBJ2-1; no clear D gene. Trimming took off 0 bases at V and 7 bases at J, with 8 bases between the two ends. The length of the CDR3 is 13 residues. The germline gives CDR1 SGHNT, CDR2 YYREEE (reference sequence). This CDR3 reads CASSLGQRNEQFF. The CDR3, as DNA: TGTGCCAGCAGCTTGGGTCAGCGAAATGAGCAGTTCTTC.